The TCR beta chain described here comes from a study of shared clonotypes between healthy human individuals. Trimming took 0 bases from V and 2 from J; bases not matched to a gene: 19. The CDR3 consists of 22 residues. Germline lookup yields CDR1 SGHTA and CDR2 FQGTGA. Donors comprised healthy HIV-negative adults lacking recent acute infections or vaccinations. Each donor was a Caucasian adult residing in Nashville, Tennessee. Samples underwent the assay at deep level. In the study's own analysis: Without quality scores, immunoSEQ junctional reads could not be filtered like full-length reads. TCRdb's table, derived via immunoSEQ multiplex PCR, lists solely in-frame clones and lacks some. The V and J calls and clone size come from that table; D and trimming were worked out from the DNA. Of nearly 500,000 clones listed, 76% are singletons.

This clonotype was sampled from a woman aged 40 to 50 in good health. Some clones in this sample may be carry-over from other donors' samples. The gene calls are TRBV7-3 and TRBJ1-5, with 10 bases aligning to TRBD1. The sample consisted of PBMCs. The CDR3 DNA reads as TGTGCCAGCAGCTTAACGCCCCCCGGGTTCATCGGGACAGGGGTGGGCAATCAGCCCCAGCATTTT. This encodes CASSLTPPGFIGTGVGNQPQHF.